Below, one T cell receptor (beta chain) is given with its context. The antigen remains undetermined. This record belongs to a study of T-cell memory formation after mild COVID-19. Study information: Largely, the TCR clusters proved donor specific.

Broader study findings: Day 15 to 85 contracting clones showed balanced CD4/CD8; day 15 to 37 expanders favored CD4+.

5'RACE primed at constant segments yielded TCR alpha and TCR beta cDNA libraries bearing sample barcodes and UMIs. TCRdb re-analysed the 5' RACE reads in MiXCR, keeping a single row per CDR3 protein. The sample has almost 550,000 distinct CDR3 sequences, roughly 22% seen once. This receptor was obtained from an adult woman who had mild COVID-19 (a few samples of this study predate the infection). Cell type and time point are not known. The sequenced sample consisted of PBMCs or a T cell subset sorted from them (not recorded which).

The CDR3 DNA is TGTGCCAGCTCACCTAATGGTCCCGGGGAGCTGTTTTTT. It yields the protein CASSPNGPGELFF. The rearrangement links TRBV18 to TRBJ2-2; D is undetermined. The CDR3 extends over 13 amino acids. The ends were cut back, 3 bases at V and 6 bases at J, with 8 bases in the middle. Germline CDR1 is KGHSH and CDR2 is LQKENI.